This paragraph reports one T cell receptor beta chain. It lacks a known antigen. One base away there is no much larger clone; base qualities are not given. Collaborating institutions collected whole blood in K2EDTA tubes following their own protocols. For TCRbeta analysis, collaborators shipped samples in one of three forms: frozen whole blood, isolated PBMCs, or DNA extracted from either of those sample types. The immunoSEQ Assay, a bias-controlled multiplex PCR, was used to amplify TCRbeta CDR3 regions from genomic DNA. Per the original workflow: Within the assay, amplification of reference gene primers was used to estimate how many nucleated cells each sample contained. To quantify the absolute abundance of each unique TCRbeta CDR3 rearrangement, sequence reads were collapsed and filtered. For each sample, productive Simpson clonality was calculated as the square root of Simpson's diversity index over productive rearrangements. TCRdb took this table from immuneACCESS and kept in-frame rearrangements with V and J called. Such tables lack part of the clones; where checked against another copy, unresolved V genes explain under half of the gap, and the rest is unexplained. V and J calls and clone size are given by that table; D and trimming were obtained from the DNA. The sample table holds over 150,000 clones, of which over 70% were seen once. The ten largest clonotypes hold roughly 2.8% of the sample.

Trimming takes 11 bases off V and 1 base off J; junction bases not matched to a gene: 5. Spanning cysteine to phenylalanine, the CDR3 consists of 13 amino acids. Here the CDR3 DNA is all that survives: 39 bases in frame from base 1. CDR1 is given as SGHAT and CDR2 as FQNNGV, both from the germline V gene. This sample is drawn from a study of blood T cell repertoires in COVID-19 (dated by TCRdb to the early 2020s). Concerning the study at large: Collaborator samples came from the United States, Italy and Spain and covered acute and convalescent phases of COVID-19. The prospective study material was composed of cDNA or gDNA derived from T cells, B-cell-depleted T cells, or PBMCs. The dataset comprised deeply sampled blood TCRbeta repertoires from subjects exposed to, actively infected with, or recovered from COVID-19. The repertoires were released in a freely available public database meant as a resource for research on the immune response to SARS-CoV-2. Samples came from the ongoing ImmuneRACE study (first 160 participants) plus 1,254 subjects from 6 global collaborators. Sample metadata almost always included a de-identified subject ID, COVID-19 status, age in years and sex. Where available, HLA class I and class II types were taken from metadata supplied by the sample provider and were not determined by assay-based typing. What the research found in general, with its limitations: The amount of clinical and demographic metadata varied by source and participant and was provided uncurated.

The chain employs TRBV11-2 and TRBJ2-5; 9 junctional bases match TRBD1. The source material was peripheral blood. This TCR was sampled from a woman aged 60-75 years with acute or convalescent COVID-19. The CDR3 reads CADRQGGQETQYF. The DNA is TGTGCCGATAGACAGGGGGGCCAAGAGACCCAGTACTTC.